These 26 T cell receptor beta chains were all obtained from the same sample, sequenced in a study of CD8+CD57+ T cells in acquired aplastic anemia. Individuals selected for sequencing had exhibited CD8+CD57+ cell expansion on flow cytometry. TCR beta VDJ and CDR3 profiles were obtained from a genomic DNA template. TCRdb reprocessed the reads with MiXCR, giving one entry per CDR3 protein. The table has a few hundred thousand distinct CDR3 sequences, around 49% seen once. Specimen: sorted CD4+, CD8+, or CD8+CD57+ T cells (not recorded which) from PBMCs. The receptors here all came from a human donor with aplastic anemia.

A few counts support this clonotype. V is TRBV20-1 and J is TRBJ2-5; D might be TRBD1 (5 bases). The CDR3 contains 14 residues. Germline-derived CDR1 and CDR2 are DFQATT and SNEGSKA (reference sequence). The germline V and J ends were trimmed by 1 base and 2 bases, with 11 bases remaining between them. Here the CDR3 reads CSARGGLTQETQYF. The CDR3 coding sequence is TGCAGTGCTAGAGGGGGCCTCACTCAAGAGACCCAGTACTTC.

The rearrangement joins TRBV9 to TRBJ1-6; D may be TRBD1 (5 bases). The V gene lost 4 bases and the J gene lost 0 bases, with 14 bases spanning the gap. This CDR3 comprises 17 residues. From germline, CDR1 is SGDLS and CDR2 YYNGEE. Written as DNA, the CDR3 is TGTGCCAGCAGCAGACAGACGGGACGCTCCTATAATTCACCCCTCCACTTT. Its protein is CASSRQTGRSYNSPLHF.

CDR3 bases: TGTGCCAGCAGCTTAGTAAGTCGGGGACAGTCAGTCCCAACACTCGATAATTCACCCCTCCACTTT. This gives the protein CASSLVSRGQSVPTLDNSPLHF. J is TRBJ1-6 and V is TRBV7-9, with 7 bases fitting TRBD1. Losses at the gene ends were 1 base for V and 5 bases for J; bases not matched to a gene: 23. The CDR3 totals 22 residues. The germline gives CDR1 SEHNR, CDR2 FQNEAQ (reference sequence).

The J gene is TRBJ2-5, the V gene TRBV19, with 7 bases fitting TRBD2. The length of the CDR3 is 17 residues. Germline CDR1 is LNHDA and CDR2 is SQIVND (reference sequence). V trimming: 2 bases; J trimming: 1 base; junction bases outside the gene matches: 10. The DNA for the CDR3 is TGTGCCAGTAGTATAACTGGGACGCCGGGAGGCCAAGAGACCCAGTACTTC. Translated: CASSITGTPGGQETQYF. The full variable domain, with the rest looked up from reference TRBV19 and TRBJ2-5, is DGGITQSPKYLFRKEGQNVTLSCEQNLNHDAMYWYRQDPGQGLRLIYYSQIVNDFQKGDIAEGYSVSREKKESFPLTVTSAQKNPTAFYLCASSITGTPGGQETQYFGPGTRLLVL.

The CDR3 is CASSETGENSPLHF. The DNA for the CDR3 is TGTGCCAGCAGCGAAACGGGGGAGAATTCACCCCTCCACTTT. The rearrangement uses TRBV9 and TRBJ1-6, with D perhaps TRBD1 (5 bases). With 3 bases removed from V and 7 bases from J, the gap between germline ends came to 11 bases. The V gene's germline CDR1 is SGDLS and CDR2 YYNGEE. CDR3 length: 14 residues.

The chain joins TRBV24-1 to TRBJ1-1, with TRBD1 matching 8 bases. Looked up from germline, CDR1 is KGHDR and CDR2 is SFDVKD. The CDR3 covers 14 residues. Germline trimming cut 5 bases from V and 2 bases from J; bases unmatched to any gene: 3. CDR3 sequence: CATSAQGGNTEAFF. Here the CDR3 DNA reads TGTGCCACCAGTGCACAGGGGGGTAACACTGAAGCTTTCTTT.

As concerns this clonotype: A single base separates this from a much larger clone, so it may be a read error. The chain links TRBV6-1 to TRBJ1-2; D ambiguous. CDR3 length: 15 amino acids. Germline assignment: CDR1 MNHNS and CDR2 SASEGT. CDR3 coding DNA: TGTACCAGCAGTGAGCCCGACGAGTCGATCTATGGCTACACCTTC. Amino acids: CTSSEPDESIYGYTF.

This clonotype was detected ten times or more. V usage is TRBV19 and J usage is TRBJ1-1; TRBD1 matches at 9 bases. The CDR3 consists of 14 residues. J was trimmed by 7 bases and V by 5 bases; bases with no gene match: 8. CDR1 LNHDA and CDR2 SQIVND come from the germline V gene (reference sequence). The CDR3 DNA sequence: TGTGCCAGTAGTCGCACAGGGGGCACGAGTGAAGCTTTCTTT. Translation: CASSRTGGTSEAFF.

This clonotype is a singleton in its sample. The chain employs TRBV19 and TRBJ1-2; D is unclear. Germline loops: CDR1 LNHDA, CDR2 SQIVND (reference sequence). Trimming took off 5 bases at V and 2 bases at J, with 12 bases between the two ends. The CDR3 covers 14 residues. CDR3 in amino acids: CASSPAGSNYGYTF. In DNA form, the CDR3 reads TGTGCCAGTAGTCCCGCCGGGTCCAACTATGGCTACACCTTC. The full variable domain, with the rest looked up from reference TRBV19 and TRBJ1-2, is DGGITQSPKYLFRKEGQNVTLSCEQNLNHDAMYWYRQDPGQGLRLIYYSQIVNDFQKGDIAEGYSVSREKKESFPLTVTSAQKNPTAFYLCASSPAGSNYGYTFGSGTRLTVV.

As regards this clonotype: This may be a read error: a much more frequent sequence differs by one nucleotide. V is TRBV6-1 and J is TRBJ2-7; D might be TRBD1 (5 bases). Between the trimmed V and J ends, which lost 4 bases and 6 bases, there was a span of 13 bases. This CDR3 has 13 residues. Germline CDR1 is MNHNS and CDR2 is SASEGT. As DNA, the CDR3 is TGTGCCAGCAGTGTGACAGCAGCATTCGAGCAGTACTTC. It encodes CASSVTAAFEQYF.

Comments on this clonotype: One end of the junction does not line up with germline, which may come from a read error. The rearrangement links TRBV5-1 to TRBJ2-3; D may be TRBD2 (6 bases). The CDR3 is 20 residues long. Germline-derived CDR1 and CDR2 are SGHRS and YFSETQ. The CDR3 here is CASSLGGGIMIGLSTDTRYF. In nucleotides, the CDR3 is TGCGCCAGCAGCTTGGGGGGCGGAATTATGATTGGACTAAGCACAGATACGCGGTATTTT.

This clonotype was seen many times. The chain links TRBV6-6 to TRBJ1-1; 8 bases fit TRBD1. Germline V CDR1 and CDR2: MNHNY, SVGAGI (reference sequence). The CDR3 consists of 14 residues. Trimming removed 3 bases from V and 5 bases from J; junction bases left unmatched: 5. The CDR3 region is CASSYLQGETEAFF. The CDR3 DNA reads TGTGCCAGCAGTTATCTACAGGGGGAAACTGAAGCTTTCTTT.

The V gene is TRBV12-3 or TRBV12-4, the J gene TRBJ2-7, with 11 bases lining up with TRBD2. CDR3 length: 15 amino acids. V lost 6 bases, J lost 3 bases, and 7 bases stayed unmatched. As DNA, the CDR3 is TGTGCCAGCAGCCAAGAGGGACTAGCGGACTACGAGCAGTACTTC. Residues: CASSQEGLADYEQYF.

This clonotype was detected only a few times. The gene calls are TRBV20-1 and TRBJ2-5; D might be TRBD2 (6 bases). Trimming left V 6 bases short and J 8 bases short, with 16 bases between. Germline loops: CDR1 DFQATT, CDR2 SNEGSKA (reference sequence). The CDR3 loop spans 12 amino acids. The CDR3 protein is CSAVNSDYTQYF. Here the CDR3 DNA reads TGCAGTGCCGTCAATTCGGACTATACCCAGTACTTC.

Many counts were recorded for this clonotype. The V gene is TRBV4-1, the J gene TRBJ2-1; D is possibly TRBD1 (5 bases). The CDR3 runs to 16 residues. V lost 1 base, J lost 7 bases, and 17 bases lay in between. Looked up from germline, CDR1 is MGHRA and CDR2 is YSYEKL. For the CDR3, the DNA is TGCGCCAGCAGCCAAGGTCAGGGTTTAGGTGGAAATGAGCAGTTCTTC. Protein sequence: CASSQGQGLGGNEQFF.

The chain recombines TRBV9 with TRBJ1-2; 10 nucleotides line up with TRBD1. Per the germline V gene, CDR1 is SGDLS and CDR2 is YYNGEE. The CDR3 consists of 14 residues. V gave up 2 bases and J gave up 8 bases; unmatched junction bases: 6. The CDR3 bases are TGTGCCAGCAGCGTTACCGGGACAGGGGACGGCTACACCTTC. Its translation is CASSVTGTGDGYTF.

The V and J genes are TRBV19 and TRBJ2-5; unclear D gene. V lost 2 bases and J 1 base, leaving 8 bases between the germline ends. The germline gives CDR1 LNHDA, CDR2 SQIVND (reference sequence). This CDR3 spans 14 amino acids. CDR3 nucleotides: TGTGCCAGTAGTATATCGAGCCGCCAAGAGACCCAGTACTTC. It translates to CASSISSRQETQYF.

This clonotype was counted ten times or more. The chain combines TRBV6-5 with TRBJ1-2; 7 bases match TRBD1. Unmatched junction bases numbered 10, after V lost 8 bases and J lost 4 bases. The CDR3 covers 14 residues. Germline CDR1 is MNHEY and CDR2 is SVGAGI. CDR3 nucleotides: TGTGCCAGCTTAAAATACCGGGACAGCTATGGCTACACCTTC. It translates to CASLKYRDSYGYTF.

This clonotype has ten or more counts. V and J are TRBV7-7 and TRBJ2-2; D call uncertain. Germline V gene sequence: CDR1 SSHAT, CDR2 FNYEAQ (reference sequence). This CDR3 is 15 amino acids long. Trimming removed 1 base from V and 4 bases from J, with 10 bases in between. CDR3 sequence: CASSLVPHPTGELFF. The DNA of the CDR3 is TGTGCCAGCAGCTTAGTCCCGCACCCCACCGGGGAGCTGTTTTTT.

In its sample, this clonotype was seen once. CDR3 amino acids: CASSFGRNREQYF. For the CDR3, the DNA is TGTGCCAGCAGCTTTGGACGAAATAGGGAGCAGTACTTC. This rearrangement joins TRBV7-3 to TRBJ2-5; D possibly corresponds to TRBD2 (5 bases). This CDR3 has 13 residues. V was cut by 3 bases and J by 11 bases, with 16 bases left in between. Germline V lookup: CDR1 SGHTA, CDR2 FQGTGA.

In this sample, this clonotype turned up many times. The gene calls are TRBV20-1 and TRBJ2-3; D is possibly TRBD2 (6 bases). CDR1 and CDR2 (germline): DFQATT, SNEGSKA (reference sequence). Trimming cost V 0 bases and J 5 bases, with 15 bases left between them. The CDR3 contains 15 residues. CDR3 loop: CSAREEGRRGDTQYF. CDR3 bases: TGCAGTGCTAGAGAGGAGGGCCGGAGGGGAGATACGCAGTATTTT.

The chain links TRBV10-3 to TRBJ2-5; 10 bases align to TRBD2. Per germline, CDR1 ENHRY and CDR2 SYGVKD. The CDR3 has 15 residues. Unmatched junction bases numbered 3, after V lost 0 bases and J lost 5 bases. DNA for the CDR3: TGTGCCATCAGTGAGTCGCTAGCGGGGGTTGAGACCCAGTACTTC. This encodes CAISESLAGVETQYF.

Points on this clonotype: A read error may be the cause here, since a much bigger clone is one base away. The chain recombines TRBV6-6 with TRBJ1-1, with a possible D match to TRBD1 (5 bases). The CDR3 spans 17 residues. The germline CDR1 and CDR2 sequences are MNHNY and SVGAGI (reference sequence). The V gene lost 0 bases and the J gene lost 0 bases, with 14 bases spanning the gap. The CDR3 reads CASSYSGGGVMNTEAFF. The CDR3 nucleotides read TGTGCCAGCAGTTACTCCGGGGGGGGGGTCATGAACACTGAAGCTTTCTTT.

Points on this clonotype: The germline gene is not matched at one end of the junction; a read error may be the cause. The chain links TRBV19 to TRBJ2-2; 9 positions agree with TRBD2. The CDR3 has 15 amino acids. Germline CDR1 reads LNHDA; CDR2 reads SQIVND (reference sequence). The chain's CDR3 is CSAAGGLAKAGELFF. For the CDR3, the DNA is TGCAGTGCCGCGGGGGGACTAGCTAAAGCCGGGGAGCTGTTTTTT.

This clonotype was recorded at least ten times. This chain connects TRBV9 to TRBJ1-1; D is unclear. In germline, CDR1 is SGDLS, CDR2 YYNGEE. The CDR3 runs 15 residues. V was cut by 0 bases and J by 3 bases, with 12 bases left in between. The CDR3 loop reads CASSVGNTEDTEAFF. CDR3 sequence (DNA): TGTGCCAGCAGCGTAGGGAACACGGAGGACACTGAAGCTTTCTTT.

The chain couples TRBV20-1 to TRBJ2-3; tentative D call: TRBD2 (6 bases). Germline-derived CDR1 and CDR2 are DFQATT and SNEGSKA (reference sequence). CDR3 length equals 14 residues. V was pared by 7 bases and J by 5 bases, with 19 bases between. CDR3 sequence reads: CSVPMGGLGDTQYF. The CDR3 bases are TGCAGTGTCCCAATGGGGGGTCTGGGAGATACGCAGTATTTT.